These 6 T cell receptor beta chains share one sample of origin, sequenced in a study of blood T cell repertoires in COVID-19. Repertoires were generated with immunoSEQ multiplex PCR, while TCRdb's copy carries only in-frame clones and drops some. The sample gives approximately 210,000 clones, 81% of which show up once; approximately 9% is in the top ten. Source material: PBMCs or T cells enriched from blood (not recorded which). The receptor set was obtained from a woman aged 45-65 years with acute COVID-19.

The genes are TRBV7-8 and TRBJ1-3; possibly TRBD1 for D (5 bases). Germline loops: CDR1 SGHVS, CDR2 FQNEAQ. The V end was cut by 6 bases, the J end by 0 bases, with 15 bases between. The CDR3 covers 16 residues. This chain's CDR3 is CASREDSQISGNTIYF. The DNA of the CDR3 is TGTGCCAGCAGAGAAGACAGCCAGATCTCTGGAAACACCATATATTTT.

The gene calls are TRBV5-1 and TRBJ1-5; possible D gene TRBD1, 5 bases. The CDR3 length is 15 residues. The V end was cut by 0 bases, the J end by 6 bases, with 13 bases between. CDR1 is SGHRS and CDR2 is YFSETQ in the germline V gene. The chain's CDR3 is CASSLEFGGGQPQHF. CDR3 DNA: TGCGCCAGCAGCTTGGAGTTTGGGGGAGGTCAGCCCCAGCATTTT.

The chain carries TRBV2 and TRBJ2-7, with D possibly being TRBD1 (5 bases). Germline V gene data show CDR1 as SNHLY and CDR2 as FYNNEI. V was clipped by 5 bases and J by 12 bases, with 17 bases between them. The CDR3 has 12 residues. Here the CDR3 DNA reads TGTGCCAGCAGTCCCACAGGTAAACCTCGGTACTTC. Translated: CASSPTGKPRYF.

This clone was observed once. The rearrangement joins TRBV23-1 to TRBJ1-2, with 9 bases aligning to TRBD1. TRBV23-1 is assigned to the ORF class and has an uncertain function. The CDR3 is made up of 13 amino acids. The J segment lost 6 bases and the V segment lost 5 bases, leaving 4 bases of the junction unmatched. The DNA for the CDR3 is TGCGCCAGCAGTGTTCGGACAGGGGATGGCTACACCTTC. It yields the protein CASSVRTGDGYTF.

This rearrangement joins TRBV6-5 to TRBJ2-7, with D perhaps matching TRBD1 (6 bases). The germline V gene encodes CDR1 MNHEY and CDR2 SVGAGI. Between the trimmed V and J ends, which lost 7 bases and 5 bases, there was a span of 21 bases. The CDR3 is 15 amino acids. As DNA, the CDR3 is TGTGCCAGCATCCGAAGTGGCAGGGGATTCCACGAGCAGTACTTC. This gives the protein CASIRSGRGFHEQYF.

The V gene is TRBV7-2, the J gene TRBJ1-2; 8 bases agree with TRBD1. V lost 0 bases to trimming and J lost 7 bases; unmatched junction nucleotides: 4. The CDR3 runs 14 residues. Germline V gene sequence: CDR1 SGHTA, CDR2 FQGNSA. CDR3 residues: CASSLAAGGSGYTF. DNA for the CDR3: TGTGCCAGCAGCTTAGCCGCAGGGGGCTCTGGCTACACCTTC. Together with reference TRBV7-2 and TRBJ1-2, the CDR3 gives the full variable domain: GAGVSQSPSNKVTEKGKDVELRCDPISGHTALYWYRQSLGQGLEFLIYFQGNSAPDKSGLPSDRFSAERTGGSVSTLTIQRTQQEDSAVYLCASSLAAGGSGYTFGSGTRLTVV.